The 16 T cell receptor beta chains in this list originate from one sample, sequenced in a study of T-cell memory formation after mild COVID-19. TCRdb redid the calling of the 5' RACE reads with MiXCR, one entry per CDR3 protein. The table includes some 100,000 distinct CDR3 sequences, more than 9.5% detected once. The sample taken for sequencing was PBMCs or a T cell subset sorted from them (not recorded which). These receptors originate from a man between 18 and 35 years old who had mild COVID-19 (a few samples of this study predate the infection). Cell type and time point are not known.

The chain has TRBV27 and TRBJ2-5, with a tentative D call TRBD1 (6 bases). Trimming shortened V by 6 bases and J by 3 bases, and 11 bases separated the two germline ends. Germline-derived CDR1 and CDR2 are MNHEY and SMNVEV (reference sequence). This CDR3 comprises 13 residues. CDR3 nucleotide sequence: TGTGCCAGCAGCTTGGACAGTAAAGAGACCCAGTACTTC. Residues: CASSLDSKETQYF.

V gene TRBV6-2 or TRBV6-3 combines with J gene TRBJ1-5; D ambiguous. Germline V gene data show CDR1 as MNHEY and CDR2 as SVGEGT. The ends were cut back, 4 bases at V and 2 bases at J, with 18 bases in the middle. The CDR3 totals 17 residues. CDR3 bases: TGTGCCAGCAGTTCTCCCCCTGGCGATCATGGCAATCAGCCCCAGCATTTT. Translating it yields CASSSPPGDHGNQPQHF.

V is TRBV12-3 or TRBV12-4 and J is TRBJ2-5, with 8 bases identical to TRBD1. The junction had 6 bases not matched to a gene; V was cut back by 7 bases and J by 5 bases. This CDR3 is built from 13 residues. The CDR3 DNA sequence: TGTGCCAGCACCGACAGGGGCCTTGAGACCCAGTACTTC. Its translation is CASTDRGLETQYF.

The V gene is TRBV6-5, the J gene TRBJ1-6; D is undetermined. This CDR3 has 15 residues. V gave up 5 bases and J gave up 6 bases, with 14 bases separating them. Germline-derived CDR1 and CDR2 are MNHEY and SVGAGI. The CDR3 protein is CASSALGRSNSPLHF. DNA for the CDR3: TGTGCCAGCAGTGCCCTTGGGCGGAGTAATTCACCCCTCCACTTT.

The V and J genes are TRBV6-6 and TRBJ2-7; no clear D gene. The CDR3 sequence is 12 residues long. The V gene lost 5 bases and the J gene lost 5 bases, with 10 bases spanning the gap. The germline V gene encodes CDR1 MNHNY and CDR2 SVGAGI (reference sequence). The CDR3 DNA sequence: TGTGCCAGCAGTACTGTCTGGAACGAGCAGTACTTC. Translating it yields CASSTVWNEQYF.

J is TRBJ2-7 and V is TRBV7-9; no firm D call. Between the trimmed V and J ends, which lost 4 bases and 3 bases, there was a span of 28 bases. The germline gives CDR1 SEHNR, CDR2 FQNEAQ (reference sequence). CDR3 length: 19 amino acids. Here the CDR3 reads CASSSARVGGQFLLYEQYF. Written as DNA, the CDR3 is TGTGCCAGCAGCTCCGCCCGTGTTGGTGGGCAGTTCCTACTCTACGAGCAGTACTTC. The full variable domain, rest sourced from reference TRBV7-9 and TRBJ2-7, is DTGVSQNPRHKITKRGQNVTFRCDPISEHNRLYWYRQTLGQGPEFLTYFQNEAQLEKSRLLSDRFSAERPKGSFSTLEIQRTEQGDSAMYLCASSSARVGGQFLLYEQYFGPGTRLTVT.

There are a few counts of this clonotype. The V call is TRBV4-3, the J call TRBJ2-2; D is unclear. Trimming shortened V by 1 base and J by 0 bases, and 12 bases separated the two germline ends. Germline V gene sequence: CDR1 LGHNA, CDR2 YSLEER. The CDR3 is made up of 17 amino acids. The CDR3 DNA is TGCGCCAGCAGCCAAGCCGGAGCGACCACGAACACCGGGGAGCTGTTTTTT. Translated, it gives CASSQAGATTNTGELFF.

This chain uses TRBV5-8 with TRBJ1-5; D unclear. The germline CDR1 and CDR2 sequences are SGHTS and YDEGEE. V was clipped by 2 bases and J by 1 base, with 10 bases between them. The length of the CDR3 is 15 residues. This chain's CDR3 is CASSFQGGSNQPQHF. The DNA for the CDR3 is TGTGCCAGCAGCTTCCAAGGTGGAAGCAATCAGCCCCAGCATTTT. The full variable domain, in which reference TRBV5-8 and TRBJ1-5 provide the parts outside the CDR3, is EAGVTQSPTHLIKTRGQQATLRCSPISGHTSVYWYQQALGLGLQFLLWYDEGEERNRGNFPPRFSGRQFPNYSSELNVNALELEDSALYLCASSFQGGSNQPQHFGDGTRLSIL.

The chain is built from TRBV7-8 and TRBJ2-7, with 9 positions matching TRBD1. Trimming at V came to 1 base and at J to 3 bases, leaving 1 base not matched to a gene. Germline-derived CDR1 and CDR2 are SGHVS and FQNEAQ. The CDR3 extends over 14 amino acids. The CDR3 nucleotides read TGTGCCAGCAGCTTAGGGGACAGGGTCTACGAGCAGTACGTC. This gives the protein CASSLGDRVYEQYV.

This chain links TRBV7-9 with TRBJ2-1; D gene ambiguous. V lost 8 bases and J 4 bases, leaving 12 bases between the germline ends. The CDR3 is 13 amino acids. Germline values: CDR1 SEHNR, CDR2 FQNEAQ (reference sequence). The CDR3 region is CASGRKLYNEQFF. CDR3 nucleotide sequence: TGTGCCAGCGGACGAAAGTTGTACAATGAGCAGTTCTTC.

This chain joins TRBV12-3 or TRBV12-4 and TRBJ2-3, with D possibly matching TRBD1 (5 bases). This CDR3 comprises 12 residues. V lost 7 bases and J lost 6, with 11 bases in between. The CDR3 sequence: CASTDSPDTQYF. The CDR3 coding sequence is TGTGCCAGCACCGACAGTCCCGATACGCAGTATTTT.

This sequence joins TRBV29-1 and TRBJ1-1; the match to TRBD1 covers 7 bases. From germline, CDR1 is SQVTM and CDR2 ANQGSEA. The CDR3 length is 13 residues. Unmatched junction bases numbered 5, after V lost 7 bases and J lost 0 bases. CDR3 residues: CSAGTVMNTEAFF. The CDR3, as DNA: TGCAGCGCTGGGACAGTTATGAACACTGAAGCTTTCTTT.

The chain has TRBV5-6 and TRBJ2-1, with 7 bases fitting TRBD2. Germline V gives CDR1 SGHDT, CDR2 YYEEEE. This CDR3 region has 14 residues. V trimming: 4 bases; J trimming: 6 bases; junction bases outside the gene matches: 7. This CDR3 reads CASSRGGYGNEQFF. CDR3 DNA: TGTGCCAGCAGCCGCGGGGGTTATGGCAATGAGCAGTTCTTC.

In its sample, this clonotype was seen a few times. The chain couples TRBV27 to TRBJ1-1, with D uncertain. The CDR3 covers 15 residues. Germline loops: CDR1 MNHEY, CDR2 SMNVEV (reference sequence). V was shortened by 0 bases and J by 1 base, with 9 bases between the two germline ends. The CDR3 sequence: CASSLSPDGNTEAFF. CDR3 bases: TGTGCCAGCAGTTTATCGCCGGACGGGAACACTGAAGCTTTCTTT.

This CDR3 reads CASRPTSGRGEQFF. The DNA for the CDR3 is TGCGCCAGCAGACCCACATCAGGGAGGGGTGAGCAGTTCTTC. The chain employs TRBV5-1 and TRBJ2-1; TRBD2 matches at 7 bases. Germline assignment: CDR1 SGHRS and CDR2 YFSETQ. This CDR3 contains 14 residues. The trim removed 5 bases at V and 9 bases at J, leaving 11 bases unmatched.

The chain employs TRBV20-1 and TRBJ2-3, with D perhaps TRBD1 (6 bases). V gave up 1 base and J gave up 0 bases, with 11 bases separating them. CDR3 length: 15 amino acids. The germline V gene encodes CDR1 DFQATT and CDR2 SNEGSKA (reference sequence). The chain's CDR3 is CSARGQVHSTDTQYF. The CDR3, as DNA: TGCAGTGCTAGAGGACAGGTTCATAGCACAGATACGCAGTATTTT.